These T cell receptor beta chains were read from a single sample in a study of blood T cells in healthy people across ages. Each CDR3 protein gets one entry after TCRdb re-called the 5' RACE reads with MiXCR. The table shows 750,000 to 1,000,000 distinct CDR3 sequences, with just under 30% occurring only once. These same data were also listed under a study on T cells of mothers and their children.

Source material: blood. These receptors were taken from a woman between 40 and 55 years old in good health. The CDR3 runs from the conserved cysteine through the conserved F or W. A D gene is named only where the DNA matches it firmly. Clone size is stated in some rows and not others, as once, few, many or a class when expanded.

clone size	V gene	D gene	J gene	CDR3 protein	CDR3 DNA
few	TRBV4-3	NA	TRBJ2-5	CASSQVSAGDNKETQYF	TGCGCCAGCAGCCAAGTAAGCGCGGGGGACAATAAAGAGACCCAGTACTTC
NA	TRBV29-1	NA	TRBJ2-1	CSVEAGGRDEQFF	TGCAGCGTTGAAGCTGGGGGGCGGGATGAGCAGTTCTTC
NA	TRBV5-1	TRBD1	TRBJ2-4	CASSRQGVGNIQYF	TGCGCCAGCAGCCGCCAGGGGGTAGGGAACATTCAGTACTTC
NA	TRBV6-6	NA	TRBJ1-1	CASSCPDRGGMNTEAFF	TGTGCCAGCAGTTGCCCTGACAGAGGTGGGATGAACACTGAAGCTTTCTTT
NA	TRBV19	NA	TRBJ2-4	CASSSGNTLTKNIQYF	TGTGCCAGTAGTTCTGGAAATACCTTAACCAAAAACATTCAGTACTTC
NA	TRBV6-5	TRBD1	TRBJ1-2	CASSTQGGSRGYTF	TGTGCCAGCAGCACCCAAGGGGGCTCGAGAGGCTACACCTTC
NA	TRBV9	TRBD1	TRBJ2-7	CASSVAGTGGPYEQYF	TGTGCCAGCAGCGTAGCCGGGACAGGGGGCCCCTACGAGCAGTACTTC
many	TRBV4-1	TRBD1	TRBJ1-5	CASSQGTGSNQPQHF	TGCGCCAGCAGCCAAGGGACAGGGAGCAATCAGCCCCAGCATTTT
many	TRBV7-3	TRBD2	TRBJ2-5	CASSPLRRGGRGQYF	TGTGCCAGCAGCCCCCTGAGGCGGGGGGGCAGGGGCCAGTACTTC
few	TRBV7-2	TRBD1	TRBJ1-2	CASSPRQGFNYGYTF	TGTGCCAGCAGCCCCCGACAGGGTTTTAACTATGGCTACACCTTC
NA	TRBV6-1	TRBD2	TRBJ2-5	CASRPGLAGERQYF	TGTGCCAGCAGACCGGGACTAGCGGGGGAGAGACAGTACTTC
NA	TRBV6-2/TRBV6-3	TRBD1	TRBJ1-5	CASSYEGAGSNQPQHF	TGTGCCAGCAGTTATGAGGGGGCAGGTAGCAATCAGCCCCAGCATTTT
few	TRBV9	NA	TRBJ2-6	CASSVEITSVANVLTF	TGTGCCAGCAGCGTCGAGATAACCTCTGTTGCCAACGTCCTGACTTTC
few	TRBV3-1	TRBD1	TRBJ1-5	CASSTTGDQPQHF	TGTGCCAGCAGCACCACAGGGGATCAGCCCCAGCATTTT
NA	TRBV7-3	TRBD2	TRBJ2-3	CASSYSGRASTDTQYF	TGTGCCAGCAGCTATAGCGGGAGGGCTAGCACAGATACGCAGTATTTT
few	TRBV7-9	NA	TRBJ2-1	CASNFLGAREQFF	TGTGCCAGCAACTTTCTGGGGGCCCGGGAGCAGTTCTTC
NA	TRBV5-1	NA	TRBJ2-3	CASSSKGSSTDTQYF	TGCGCCAGCAGCTCGAAGGGTTCTAGCACAGATACGCAGTATTTT
many	TRBV6-6	TRBD1	TRBJ2-4	CASSGDRSKNIQYF	TGTGCCAGCAGTGGGGACAGGTCCAAAAACATTCAGTACTTC
many	TRBV12-3/TRBV12-4	NA	TRBJ2-6	CASSLGRRGPSGANVLTF	TGTGCCAGCAGTTTAGGTAGGAGGGGGCCATCAGGGGCCAACGTCCTGACTTTC
many	TRBV6-2/TRBV6-3	NA	TRBJ2-7	CASSYGYRYEQYF	TGTGCCAGCAGTTATGGGTACCGCTACGAGCAGTACTTC
few	TRBV6-1	TRBD1	TRBJ1-1	CASFTGANTEAFF	TGTGCCAGTTTCACAGGGGCGAACACTGAAGCTTTCTTT
NA	TRBV27	NA	TRBJ1-2	CASSPLVSPRLANYGYTF	TGTGCCAGCAGTCCACTGGTCAGTCCCAGGTTAGCTAACTATGGCTACACCTTC
once	TRBV20-1	NA	TRBJ2-3	CSAMVIADTQYF	TGCAGTGCTATGGTAATAGCAGATACGCAGTATTTT
many	TRBV10-3	NA	TRBJ2-6	CAISESMGAGANVLTF	TGTGCCATCAGTGAGTCAATGGGGGCTGGGGCCAACGTCCTGACTTTC
many	TRBV25-1	NA	TRBJ2-6	CASELPALNSSGANVLTF	TGTGCCAGCGAACTCCCTGCCCTAAACTCGTCTGGGGCCAACGTCCTGACTTTC
NA	TRBV29-1	NA	TRBJ1-2	CSVIGREIANYGYTF	TGCAGCGTTATTGGCAGGGAAATTGCTAACTATGGCTACACCTTC
NA	TRBV15	TRBD1	TRBJ1-2	CATSRVDRGDYGYTF	TGTGCCACCAGCAGAGTTGACAGGGGAGACTATGGCTACACCTTC
NA	TRBV12-3/TRBV12-4	TRBD1	TRBJ2-7	CASSTRGSEQYF	TGTGCCAGCAGTACCAGGGGGAGCGAGCAGTACTTC
few	TRBV5-1	TRBD1	TRBJ1-6	CASSTDREYNSPLHF	TGCGCCAGCAGCACGGACAGGGAATATAATTCACCCCTCCACTTT
NA	TRBV9	NA	TRBJ2-3	CASSARAEDTQYF	TGTGCCAGCAGCGCCCGAGCGGAAGATACGCAGTATTTT
NA	TRBV7-2	TRBD1	TRBJ1-2	CASSFDRENGYTF	TGTGCCAGCAGCTTTGACAGGGAGAATGGCTACACCTTC
few	TRBV7-2	NA	TRBJ2-1	CAGSFYPNEQFF	TGTGCCGGCAGCTTCTACCCCAATGAGCAGTTCTTC
few	TRBV28	NA	TRBJ1-2	CASSLRGEGYTF	TGTGCCAGCAGTTTAAGAGGGGAGGGCTACACCTTC
few	TRBV14	NA	TRBJ2-7	CASSQEGHITYEQYF	TGTGCCAGCAGCCAAGAAGGCCATATAACCTACGAGCAGTACTTC
many	TRBV7-2	NA	TRBJ2-1	CASSSYSYNEQFF	TGTGCCAGCAGTTCGTACTCCTACAATGAGCAGTTCTTC
many	TRBV29-1	TRBD1	TRBJ2-7	CSVADRGPYEQYF	TGCAGCGTCGCGGACAGGGGGCCCTACGAGCAGTACTTC
few	TRBV7-9	NA	TRBJ2-1	CASSLGSDEQFF	TGTGCCAGCAGCTTAGGGTCAGATGAGCAGTTCTTC
few	TRBV2	NA	TRBJ1-2	CAGSAQGLFVDGYTF	TGTGCCGGCAGTGCTCAGGGGCTCTTTGTGGATGGCTACACCTTC
NA	TRBV2	NA	TRBJ2-7	CASTLEVGEQYF	TGTGCCAGCACCTTGGAGGTGGGCGAGCAGTACTTC
NA	TRBV3-1	TRBD1	TRBJ2-2	CASSQHRTGLNSAELFF	TGTGCCAGCAGCCAACACCGGACAGGGCTGAACTCAGCGGAGCTGTTTTTT
NA	TRBV5-1	NA	TRBJ1-5	CASSPEGGEHQPQHF	TGCGCCAGCAGCCCGGAGGGGGGAGAACATCAGCCCCAGCATTTT
NA	TRBV5-1	TRBD1	TRBJ2-7	CASTEGASTYEQYF	TGCGCCAGCACCGAGGGGGCTTCGACCTACGAGCAGTACTTC
NA	TRBV6-6	NA	TRBJ2-3	CASSYSDRDRNTQYF	TGTGCCAGCAGTTACTCGGACAGAGACAGGAATACGCAGTATTTT
NA	TRBV5-1	NA	TRBJ2-7	CASLSSGGEQYF	TGCGCCAGCTTATCTTCCGGCGGCGAGCAGTACTTC
few	TRBV4-1	NA	TRBJ1-2	CASSQDKAACYGYTF	TGCGCCAGCAGCCAAGATAAGGCAGCCTGCTATGGCTACACCTTC
many	TRBV20-1	NA	TRBJ2-7	CSAYTPQGYEQYF	TGCAGTGCTTACACACCTCAGGGATACGAGCAGTACTTC
NA	TRBV5-6	NA	TRBJ1-4	CASSLDPNEKLFF	TGTGCCAGCAGCTTGGACCCTAATGAAAAACTGTTTTTT
many	TRBV7-2	TRBD2	TRBJ2-4	CASSPRAGGRYIQYF	TGTGCCAGCAGCCCTCGAGCGGGGGGCAGATACATTCAGTACTTC
few	TRBV5-1	NA	TRBJ1-6	CASSLDRDLNSPLHF	TGCGCCAGCAGCTTGGACAGGGATTTGAATTCACCCCTCCACTTT
few	TRBV28	NA	TRBJ2-5	CASSLLDFQETQYF	TGTGCCAGCAGCCTCCTGGACTTCCAAGAGACCCAGTACTTC
few	TRBV2	NA	TRBJ2-7	CASSALIYEQYF	TGTGCCAGCAGTGCTCTGATCTACGAGCAGTACTTC
many	TRBV7-6	NA	TRBJ2-7	CASSLEATSYEQYF	TGTGCCAGCAGCTTAGAGGCCACCTCCTACGAGCAGTACTTC
NA	TRBV24-1	TRBD1	TRBJ2-3	CATSEPGTGGATDTQDF	TGTGCCACCAGTGAGCCCGGGACAGGGGGCGCGACAGATACGCAGGATTTT
NA	TRBV27	TRBD2	TRBJ2-5	CASSSSGEQETQYF	TGTGCCAGCAGTTCGAGCGGGGAACAAGAGACCCAGTACTTC
NA	TRBV10-3	NA	TRBJ2-1	CAIRVQDYNEQFF	TGTGCCATCAGGGTTCAGGATTACAATGAGCAGTTCTTC
many	TRBV4-1	TRBD2	TRBJ2-7	CASSQGSSGAYEQYF	TGCGCCAGCAGCCAAGGGTCTAGCGGCGCCTACGAGCAGTACTTC
many	TRBV6-6	NA	TRBJ1-4	CAIEDTHNEKLFF	TGTGCCATTGAGGATACCCATAATGAAAAACTGTTTTTT
many	TRBV20-1	NA	TRBJ2-7	CSARDRQAYEQYF	TGCAGTGCTAGAGATAGACAGGCCTACGAGCAGTACTTC
NA	TRBV11-2	NA	TRBJ2-5	CASSVSWNEQYF	TGTGCCAGCAGCGTTTCATGGAATGAGCAGTACTTC
few	TRBV4-2	TRBD1	TRBJ1-2	CASSQDINMGFPGQRTLNYGYTF	TGTGCCAGCAGCCAAGATATTAATATGGGATTCCCGGGACAGCGAACTCTTAACTATGGCTACACCTTC